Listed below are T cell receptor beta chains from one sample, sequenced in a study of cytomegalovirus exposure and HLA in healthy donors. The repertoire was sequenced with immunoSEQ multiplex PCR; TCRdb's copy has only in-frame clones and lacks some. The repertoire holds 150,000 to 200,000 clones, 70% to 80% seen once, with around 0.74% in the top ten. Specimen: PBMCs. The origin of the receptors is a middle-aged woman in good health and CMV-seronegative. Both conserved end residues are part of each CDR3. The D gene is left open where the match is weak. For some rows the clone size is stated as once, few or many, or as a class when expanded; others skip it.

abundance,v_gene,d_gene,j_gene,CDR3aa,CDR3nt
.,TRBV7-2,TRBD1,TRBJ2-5,CASSLVGTRQGTTETQYF,TGTGCCAGCAGCTTAGTTGGGACCCGACAGGGTACAACGGAGACCCAGTACTTC
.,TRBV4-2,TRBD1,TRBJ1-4,CASSQRTGGQTNEKLFF,TGTGCCAGCAGCCAGCGGACAGGGGGCCAAACTAATGAAAAACTGTTTTTT
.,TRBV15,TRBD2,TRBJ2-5,CATSGTSGGPLNQETQYF,TGTGCCACCAGCGGGACTAGCGGGGGGCCCCTCAATCAAGAGACCCAGTACTTC
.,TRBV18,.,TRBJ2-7,CASSPLDVLGAQAYEQYF,TGTGCCAGCTCACCCCTGGACGTCTTAGGGGCCCAAGCCTACGAGCAGTACTTC
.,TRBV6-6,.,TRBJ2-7,CASSWAETGSYEQYF,TGTGCCAGCAGTTGGGCCGAGACAGGCTCCTACGAGCAGTACTTC
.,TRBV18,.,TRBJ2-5,CASSPERETQYF,TGTGCCAGCTCACCTGAGCGTGAGACCCAGTACTTC
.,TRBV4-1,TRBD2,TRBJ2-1,CASSQAPGLAGGRPEFF,TGCGCCAGCAGCCAAGCTCCGGGACTAGCGGGAGGCCGCCCGGAGTTCTTC
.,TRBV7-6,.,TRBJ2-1,CASSLEDSYNEQFF,TGTGCCAGCAGCTTAGAGGACAGTTACAATGAGCAGTTCTTC
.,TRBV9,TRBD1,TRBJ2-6,CASSAGGQGGNVLTF,TGTGCCAGCAGCGCAGGTGGACAGGGGGGCAACGTCCTGACTTTC
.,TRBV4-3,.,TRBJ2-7,CASSQTVSYEQYF,TGCGCCAGCAGCCAAACAGTCTCCTACGAGCAGTACTTC
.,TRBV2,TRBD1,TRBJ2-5,CASRKQGREETQYF,TGTGCCAGCAGGAAACAGGGGCGGGAAGAGACCCAGTACTTC
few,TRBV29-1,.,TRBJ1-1,CSVVFRGGVNTEAFF,TGCAGCGTTGTATTCAGGGGAGGGGTGAACACTGAAGCTTTCTTT
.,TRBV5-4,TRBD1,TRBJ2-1,CASSLPGGANNEQFF,TGTGCCAGCAGCTTGCCAGGGGGCGCGAACAATGAGCAGTTCTTC
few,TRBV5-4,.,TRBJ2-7,CASSQSYEQYF,TGTGCCAGCAGCCAATCCTACGAGCAGTACTTC
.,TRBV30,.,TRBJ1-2,CAWTEDREVGYTF,TGTGCCTGGACCGAGGACAGAGAGGTTGGCTACACCTTC
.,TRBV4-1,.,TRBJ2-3,CASSHQADTQYF,TGCGCCAGCAGCCACCAAGCGGATACGCAGTATTTT
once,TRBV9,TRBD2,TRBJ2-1,CASSVEGGSIRNEQFF,TGTGCCAGCAGCGTAGAGGGCGGGAGTATTAGGAATGAGCAGTTCTTC
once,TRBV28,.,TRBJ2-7,CASSLGRGTDSYEQYF,TGTGCCAGCAGTTTAGGCCGCGGGACAGACTCCTACGAGCAGTACTTC
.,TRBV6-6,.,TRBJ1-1,CASSFPPQMNTEAFF,TGTGCCAGCAGTTTTCCCCCGCAGATGAACACTGAAGCTTTCTTT
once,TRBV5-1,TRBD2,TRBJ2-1,CASSQSGGGHNEQFF,TGCGCCAGCAGCCAGAGCGGGGGGGGACACAATGAGCAGTTCTTC
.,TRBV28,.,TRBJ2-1,CASSPHSSSYNEQFF,TGTGCCAGCAGTCCTCATTCGAGCTCCTACAATGAGCAGTTCTTC
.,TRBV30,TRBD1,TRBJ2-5,CAWTPGGAETQYF,TGTGCCTGGACCCCAGGGGGCGCGGAGACCCAGTACTTC
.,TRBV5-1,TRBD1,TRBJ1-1,CASSLPGQGNKIEAFF,TGCGCCAGCAGCTTACCGGGACAGGGGAATAAAATTGAAGCTTTCTTT
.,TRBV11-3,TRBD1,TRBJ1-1,CASSLGDRVQNTEAFF,TGTGCCAGCAGCTTAGGAGACAGGGTCCAAAACACTGAAGCTTTCTTT
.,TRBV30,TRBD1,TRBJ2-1,CAWSVGGADNEQFF,TGTGCCTGGAGTGTAGGGGGCGCAGACAATGAGCAGTTCTTC
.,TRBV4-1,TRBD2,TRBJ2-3,CASSQEGGGAKPGTQYF,TGCGCCAGCAGCCAAGAGGGCGGGGGGGCGAAACCTGGTACGCAGTATTTT
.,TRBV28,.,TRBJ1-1,CASRGRPEAFF,TGTGCCAGCCGGGGGAGGCCAGAAGCTTTCTTT
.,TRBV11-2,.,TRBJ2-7,CASSLDLGSYEQYF,TGTGCCAGCAGCTTAGATCTAGGCTCCTACGAGCAGTACTTC
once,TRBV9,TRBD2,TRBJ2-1,CASRGSGSSYNEQFF,TGTGCCAGCAGGGGTAGCGGGAGCTCCTACAATGAGCAGTTCTTC
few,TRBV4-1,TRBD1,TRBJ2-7,CASSQVDRGDEQYF,TGCGCCAGCAGCCAAGTTGACAGGGGCGACGAGCAGTACTTC
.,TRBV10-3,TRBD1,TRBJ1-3,CASSQGADTIYF,TGTGCCTCCTCACAGGGGGCTGACACCATATATTTT
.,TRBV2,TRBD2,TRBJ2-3,CASSASGGFGTDTQYF,TGTGCCAGCAGTGCTAGCGGGGGATTCGGCACAGATACGCAGTATTTT
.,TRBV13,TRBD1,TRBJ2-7,CASSLAGGFDEQYF,TGTGCCAGCAGCTTGGCAGGGGGCTTCGACGAGCAGTACTTC
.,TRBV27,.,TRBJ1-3,CASSLEGRGNTIYF,TGTGCCAGCAGTTTGGAGGGGCGCGGAAACACCATATATTTT
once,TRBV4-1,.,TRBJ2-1,CASSQERQPRAAISYNEQFF,TGCGCCAGCAGCCAAGAAAGGCAGCCGAGAGCGGCTATCTCCTACAATGAGCAGTTCTTC
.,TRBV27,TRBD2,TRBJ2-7,CASGDGGYEQYF,TGTGCCAGCGGGGACGGGGGGTACGAGCAGTACTTC
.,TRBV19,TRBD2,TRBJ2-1,CASTFTSGSYNEQFF,TGTGCCAGTACGTTCACTAGCGGCTCCTACAATGAGCAGTTCTTC
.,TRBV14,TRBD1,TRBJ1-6,CASSLRTGSHSPLHF,TGTGCCAGCAGCCTCAGGACAGGATCTCATTCACCCCTCCACTTT
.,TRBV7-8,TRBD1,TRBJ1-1,CASSLGVGQGDTEAFF,TGTGCCAGCAGCTTAGGGGTGGGACAGGGGGACACTGAAGCTTTCTTT
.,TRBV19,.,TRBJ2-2,CASSIYIGELFF,TGTGCCAGTAGTATTTACATCGGGGAGCTGTTTTTT